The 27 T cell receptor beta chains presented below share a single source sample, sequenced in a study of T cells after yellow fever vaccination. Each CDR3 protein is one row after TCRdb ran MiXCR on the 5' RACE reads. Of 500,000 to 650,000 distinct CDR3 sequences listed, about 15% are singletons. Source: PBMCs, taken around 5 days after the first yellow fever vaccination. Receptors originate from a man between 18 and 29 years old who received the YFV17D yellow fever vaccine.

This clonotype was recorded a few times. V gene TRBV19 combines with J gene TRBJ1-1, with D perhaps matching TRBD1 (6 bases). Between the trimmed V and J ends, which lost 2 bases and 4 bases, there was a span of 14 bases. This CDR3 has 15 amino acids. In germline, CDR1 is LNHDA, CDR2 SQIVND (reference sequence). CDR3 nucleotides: TGTGCCAGTAGTATATTCGGGGGGCTGATCACTGAAGCTTTCTTT. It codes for CASSIFGGLITEAFF.

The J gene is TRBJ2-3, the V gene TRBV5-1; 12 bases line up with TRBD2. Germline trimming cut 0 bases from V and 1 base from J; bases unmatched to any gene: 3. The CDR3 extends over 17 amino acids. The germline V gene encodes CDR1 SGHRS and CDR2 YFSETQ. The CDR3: CASSLGLAGARTDTQYF. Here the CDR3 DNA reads TGCGCCAGCAGCTTGGGACTAGCGGGGGCCCGCACAGATACGCAGTATTTT. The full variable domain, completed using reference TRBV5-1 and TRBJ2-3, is KAGVTQTPRYLIKTRGQQVTLSCSPISGHRSVSWYQQTPGQGLQFLFEYFSETQRNKGNFPGRFSGRQFSNSRSEMNVSTLELGDSALYLCASSLGLAGARTDTQYFGPGTRLTVL.

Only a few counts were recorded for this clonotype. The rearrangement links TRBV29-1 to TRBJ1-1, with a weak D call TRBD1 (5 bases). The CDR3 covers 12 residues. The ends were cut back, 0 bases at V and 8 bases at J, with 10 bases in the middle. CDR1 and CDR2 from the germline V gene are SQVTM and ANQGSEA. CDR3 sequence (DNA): TGCAGCGTTGAAGATCGGGGGGTGGAAGCTTTCTTT. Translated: CSVEDRGVEAFF.

The CDR3, as DNA: TGTGCCATCAGTGAGGCAGGGTACGAGCAGTACGTC. Protein: CAISEAGYEQYV. This chain joins TRBV10-3 and TRBJ2-7, with D tentatively TRBD1 (5 bases). The germline V gene encodes CDR1 ENHRY and CDR2 SYGVKD. The CDR3 sequence is 12 residues long. Trimming pared 2 bases from V and 4 bases from J, leaving 6 bases between.

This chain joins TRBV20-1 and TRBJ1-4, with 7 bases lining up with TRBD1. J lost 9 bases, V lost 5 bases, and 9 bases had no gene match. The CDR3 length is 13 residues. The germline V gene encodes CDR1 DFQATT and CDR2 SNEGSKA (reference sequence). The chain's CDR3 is CSAPEGDRKKLFF. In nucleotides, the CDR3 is TGCAGTGCTCCCGAGGGGGACAGAAAAAAACTGTTTTTT.

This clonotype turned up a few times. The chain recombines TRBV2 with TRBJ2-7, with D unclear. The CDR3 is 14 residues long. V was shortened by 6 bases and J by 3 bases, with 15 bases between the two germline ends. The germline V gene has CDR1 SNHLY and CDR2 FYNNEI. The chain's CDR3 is CASRVSAAHYEQYV. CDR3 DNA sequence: TGTGCCAGCAGGGTAAGCGCAGCACACTACGAGCAGTACGTC.

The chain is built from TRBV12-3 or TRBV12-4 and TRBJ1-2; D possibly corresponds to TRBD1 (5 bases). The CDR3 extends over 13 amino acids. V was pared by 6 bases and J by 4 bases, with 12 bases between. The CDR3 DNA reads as TGTGCCAGCAGCTCCTGGGGCAGCTATGGCTACACCTTC. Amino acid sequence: CASSSWGSYGYTF.

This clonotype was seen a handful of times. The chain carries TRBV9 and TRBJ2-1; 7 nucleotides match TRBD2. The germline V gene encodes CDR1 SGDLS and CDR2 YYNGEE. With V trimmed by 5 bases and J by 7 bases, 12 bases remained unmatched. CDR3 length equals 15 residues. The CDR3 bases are TGTGCCAGCAGGCCTCTCGGGGGGACTGAAAATGAGCAGTTCTTC. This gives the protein CASRPLGGTENEQFF.

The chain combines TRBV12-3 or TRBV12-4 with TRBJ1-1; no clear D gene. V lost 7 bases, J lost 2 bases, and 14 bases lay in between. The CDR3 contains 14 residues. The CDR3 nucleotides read TGTGCCAGCAACCGAGGACGGAGAAACACTGAAGCTTTCTTT. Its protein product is CASNRGRRNTEAFF.

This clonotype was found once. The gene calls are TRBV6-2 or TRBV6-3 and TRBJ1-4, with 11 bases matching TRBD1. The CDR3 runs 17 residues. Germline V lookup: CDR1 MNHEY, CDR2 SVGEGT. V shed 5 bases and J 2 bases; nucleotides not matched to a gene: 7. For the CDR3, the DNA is TGTGCCAGCAGTCGCCGGACAGGGGGCTGGACTAATGAAAAACTGTTTTTT. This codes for CASSRRTGGWTNEKLFF.

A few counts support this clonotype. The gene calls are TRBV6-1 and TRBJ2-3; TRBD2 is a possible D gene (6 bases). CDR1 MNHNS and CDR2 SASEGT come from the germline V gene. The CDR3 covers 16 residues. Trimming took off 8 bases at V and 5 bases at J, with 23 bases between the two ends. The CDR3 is CASDLGRDSLRDTQYF. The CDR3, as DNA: TGTGCCAGCGATTTGGGCCGGGACTCCTTGCGAGATACGCAGTATTTT.

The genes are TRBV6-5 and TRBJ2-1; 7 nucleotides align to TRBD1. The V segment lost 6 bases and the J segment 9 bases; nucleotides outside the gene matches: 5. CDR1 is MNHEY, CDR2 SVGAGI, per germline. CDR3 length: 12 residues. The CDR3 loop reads CASSVQGTEQFF. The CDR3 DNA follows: TGTGCCAGCAGCGTACAGGGGACTGAGCAGTTCTTC.

The CDR3 DNA sequence: TGCAGTGCAGCATACACAGGGTTTAATGAAAAACTGTTTTTT. This translates into CSAAYTGFNEKLFF. V and J are TRBV20-1 and TRBJ1-4, with D perhaps matching TRBD1 (6 bases). CDR1 is DFQATT and CDR2 is SNEGSKA in the germline V gene (reference sequence). The CDR3 contains 14 residues. V was pared by 6 bases and J by 4 bases, with 15 bases between.

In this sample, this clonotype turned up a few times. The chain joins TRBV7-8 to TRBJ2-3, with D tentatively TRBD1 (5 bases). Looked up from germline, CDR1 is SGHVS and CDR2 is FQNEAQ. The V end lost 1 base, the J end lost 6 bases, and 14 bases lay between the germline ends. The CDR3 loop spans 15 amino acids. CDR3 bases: TGTGCCAGCAGCTTAGAGGGCAGGGTCGCGGATACGCAGTATTTT. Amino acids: CASSLEGRVADTQYF.

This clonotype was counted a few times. CDR3 residues: CSANWPAGNTIYF. CDR3 nucleotide sequence: TGCAGTGCTAACTGGCCTGCCGGAAACACCATATATTTT. This chain links TRBV20-1 with TRBJ1-3; D unclear. Germline CDR1 reads DFQATT; CDR2 reads SNEGSKA (reference sequence). The CDR3 is 13 amino acids. Trimming left V 4 bases short and J 4 bases short, with 11 bases between.

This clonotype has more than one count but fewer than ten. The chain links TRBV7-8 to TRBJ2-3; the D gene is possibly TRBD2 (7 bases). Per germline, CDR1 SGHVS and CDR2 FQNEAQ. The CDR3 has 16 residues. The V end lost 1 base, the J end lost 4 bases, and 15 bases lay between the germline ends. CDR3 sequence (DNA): TGTGCCAGCAGCTTAGGCGGGGGCCAGCGGGCAGATACGCAGTATTTT. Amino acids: CASSLGGGQRADTQYF.

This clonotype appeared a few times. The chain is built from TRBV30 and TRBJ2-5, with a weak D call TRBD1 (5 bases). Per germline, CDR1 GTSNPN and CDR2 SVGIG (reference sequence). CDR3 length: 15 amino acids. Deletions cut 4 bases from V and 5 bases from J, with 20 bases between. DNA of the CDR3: TGTGCCTGGACACCCGGCATCAGGGATCGGGAGACCCAGTACTTC. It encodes CAWTPGIRDRETQYF.

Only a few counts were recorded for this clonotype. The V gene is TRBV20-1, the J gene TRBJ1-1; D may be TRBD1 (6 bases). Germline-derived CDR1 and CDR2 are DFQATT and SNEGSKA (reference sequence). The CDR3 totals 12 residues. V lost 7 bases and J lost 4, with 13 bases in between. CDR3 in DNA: TGCAGTGGACCGGGACAACTCACTGAAGCTTTCTTT. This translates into CSGPGQLTEAFF.

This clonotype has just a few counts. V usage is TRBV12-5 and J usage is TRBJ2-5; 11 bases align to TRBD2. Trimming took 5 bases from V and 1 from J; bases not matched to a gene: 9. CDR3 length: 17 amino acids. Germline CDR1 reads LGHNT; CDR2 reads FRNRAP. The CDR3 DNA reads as TGTGCTAGTGGTGCCCTTACTAGCGGGGGCCTCCAAGAGACCCAGTACTTC. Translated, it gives CASGALTSGGLQETQYF.

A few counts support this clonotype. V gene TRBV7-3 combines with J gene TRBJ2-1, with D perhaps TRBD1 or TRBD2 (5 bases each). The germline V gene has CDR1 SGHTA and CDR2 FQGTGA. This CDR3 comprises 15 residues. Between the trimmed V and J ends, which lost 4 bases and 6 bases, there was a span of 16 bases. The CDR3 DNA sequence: TGTGCCAGCAGCTGGGGGAGTGGGAGCCTCAATGAGCAGTTCTTC. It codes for CASSWGSGSLNEQFF.

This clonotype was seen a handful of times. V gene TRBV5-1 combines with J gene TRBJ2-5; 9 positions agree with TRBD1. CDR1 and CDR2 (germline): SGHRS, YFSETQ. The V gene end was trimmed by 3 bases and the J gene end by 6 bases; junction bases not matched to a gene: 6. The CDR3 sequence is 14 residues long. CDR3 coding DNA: TGCGCCAGCAGCTCTCCGGGACAGGGCCAGACCCAGTACTTC. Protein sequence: CASSSPGQGQTQYF.

Written as DNA, the CDR3 is TGTGCCAGCAGCTCACGTATGGGACCCCAAGAGACCCAGTACTTC. The encoded protein is CASSSRMGPQETQYF. The rearrangement uses TRBV7-2 and TRBJ2-5; possibly TRBD1 or TRBD2 for D (5 bases each). V lost 4 bases, J lost 1 base, and 13 bases lay in between. The CDR3 length is 15 residues. Germline CDR1 reads SGHTA; CDR2 reads FQGNSA.

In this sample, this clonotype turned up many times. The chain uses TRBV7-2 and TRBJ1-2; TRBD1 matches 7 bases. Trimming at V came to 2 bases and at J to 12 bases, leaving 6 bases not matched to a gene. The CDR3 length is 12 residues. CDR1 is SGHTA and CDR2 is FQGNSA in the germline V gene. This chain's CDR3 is CASSLMDRFNTF. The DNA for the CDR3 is TGTGCCAGCAGCTTAATGGACAGGTTCAACACCTTC.

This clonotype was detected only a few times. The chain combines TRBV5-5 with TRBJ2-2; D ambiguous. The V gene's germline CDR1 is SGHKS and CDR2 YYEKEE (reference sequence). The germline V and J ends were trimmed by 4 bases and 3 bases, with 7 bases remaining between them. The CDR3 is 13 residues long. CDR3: CASSQVHTGELFF. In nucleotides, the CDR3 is TGTGCCAGCAGCCAAGTGCACACCGGGGAGCTGTTTTTT.

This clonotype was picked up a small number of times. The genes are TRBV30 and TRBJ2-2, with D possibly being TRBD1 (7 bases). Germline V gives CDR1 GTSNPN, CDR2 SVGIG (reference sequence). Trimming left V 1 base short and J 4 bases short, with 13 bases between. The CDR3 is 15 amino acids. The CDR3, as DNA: TGTGCCTGGAGTGCGAGACAGGGAGGCACCGGGGAGCTGTTTTTT. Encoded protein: CAWSARQGGTGELFF.

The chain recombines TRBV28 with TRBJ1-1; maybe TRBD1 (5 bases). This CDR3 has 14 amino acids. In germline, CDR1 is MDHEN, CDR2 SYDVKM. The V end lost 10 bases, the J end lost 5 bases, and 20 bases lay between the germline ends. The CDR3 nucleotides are TGTGCCATCAACTCCCCGGGCGGGGGTACTGAAGCTTTCTTT. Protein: CAINSPGGGTEAFF.

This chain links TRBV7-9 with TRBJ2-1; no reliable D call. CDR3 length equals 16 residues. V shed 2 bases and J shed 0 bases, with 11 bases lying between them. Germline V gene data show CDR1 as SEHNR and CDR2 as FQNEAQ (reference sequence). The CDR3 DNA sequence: TGTGCCAGCAGCTTAAACACTTGGGGCTCCTACAATGAGCAGTTCTTC. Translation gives CASSLNTWGSYNEQFF.